The 8 T cell receptor beta chains below come from one sample, sequenced in a study of T cell changes during pregnancy in multiple sclerosis. Clones were sequenced by immunoSEQ multiplex PCR, and TCRdb holds only the in-frame ones, with some missing. Of about 110,000 clones listed, 92% are singletons. Here the sequenced sample was peripheral blood, taken after pregnancy. The receptors stem from a female donor with multiple sclerosis, enrolled in a pregnancy study.

V and J are TRBV5-1 and TRBJ2-3; 7 nucleotides agree with TRBD2. The CDR3 spans 18 residues. Germline V gives CDR1 SGHRS, CDR2 YFSETQ. With V trimmed by 0 bases and J by 0 bases, 10 bases remained unmatched. CDR3 sequence reads: CASSLGASGITSTDTQYF. CDR3 DNA sequence: TGCGCCAGCAGCTTGGGTGCTAGCGGTATTACTAGCACAGATACGCAGTATTTT.

J is TRBJ1-1 and V is TRBV5-1; TRBD1 matches 10 bases. Per germline, CDR1 SGHRS and CDR2 YFSETQ. Trimming cost V 4 bases and J 3 bases; bases outside gene matches: 12. This CDR3 region has 17 residues. The CDR3 nucleotides read TGCGCCAGCAGCCTCCAGCCGGGACAGGGGTCGGACACTGAAGCTTTCTTT. Translating it yields CASSLQPGQGSDTEAFF.

The chain has TRBV14 and TRBJ1-1; D unresolved. Trimming shortened V by 4 bases and J by 7 bases, and 19 bases separated the two germline ends. The CDR3 runs to 15 residues. From germline, CDR1 is SGHDN and CDR2 FVKESK. This chain's CDR3 is CASSRDGRRSSEAFF. The CDR3 nucleotides are TGTGCCAGCAGCCGCGACGGGAGGCGGTCTAGTGAAGCTTTCTTT. The variable domain in full, with the rest retrieved from reference TRBV14 and TRBJ1-1, is EAGVTQFPSHSVIEKGQTVTLRCDPISGHDNLYWYRRVMGKEIKFLLHFVKESKQDESGMPNNRFLAERTGGTYSTLKVQPAELEDSGVYFCASSRDGRRSSEAFFGQGTRLTVV.

V usage is TRBV4-1 and J usage is TRBJ2-1, with D maybe TRBD2 (6 bases). CDR1 is MGHRA and CDR2 is YSYEKL in the germline V gene. CDR3 length: 15 residues. Trimming took 0 bases from V and 9 from J, leaving 15 bases between them. Here the CDR3 reads CASSQDLRLGSEQFF. The CDR3 coding sequence is TGCGCCAGCAGCCAAGATTTGAGACTAGGTAGTGAGCAGTTCTTC.

The chain combines TRBV4-1 with TRBJ1-2, with 7 bases that match TRBD1. The CDR3 loop spans 17 amino acids. J was trimmed by 3 bases and V by 0 bases; bases with no gene match: 10. CDR1 and CDR2 (germline): MGHRA, YSYEKL. The DNA of the CDR3 is TGCGCCAGCAGCCAAGATAGAGGAACAGGGGAAGACTATGGCTACACCTTC. Protein product: CASSQDRGTGEDYGYTF.

The rearrangement uses TRBV5-1 and TRBJ2-5; D might be TRBD1 (6 bases). This CDR3 is built from 16 residues. Germline CDR1 reads SGHRS; CDR2 reads YFSETQ. Trimming cost V 1 base and J 5 bases, with 18 bases left between them. The CDR3 DNA reads TGCGCCAGCAGCTTGTGGGGTGCAGGGGCTGAGGAGACCCAGTACTTC. Amino acids: CASSLWGAGAEETQYF.

The gene calls are TRBV5-4 and TRBJ2-5; 7 bases agree with TRBD2. Germline V lookup: CDR1 SGHNT, CDR2 YYREEE (reference sequence). The CDR3 is 14 amino acids. J gave up 3 bases and V 1 base, and 3 bases lay outside the gene matches. The CDR3 sequence: CASSLSLAEETQYF. CDR3 bases: TGTGCCAGCAGCTTGTCGCTAGCGGAAGAGACCCAGTACTTC.

This chain's CDR3 is CASSPDRVSETQYF. The CDR3 DNA reads as TGTGCCAGCAGTCCTGACAGGGTATCCGAGACCCAGTACTTC. The gene calls are TRBV27 and TRBJ2-5; TRBD1 matches 7 bases. V shed 5 bases and J 5 bases; nucleotides not matched to a gene: 8. The CDR3 consists of 14 residues. CDR1 is MNHEY and CDR2 is SMNVEV in the germline V gene (reference sequence).